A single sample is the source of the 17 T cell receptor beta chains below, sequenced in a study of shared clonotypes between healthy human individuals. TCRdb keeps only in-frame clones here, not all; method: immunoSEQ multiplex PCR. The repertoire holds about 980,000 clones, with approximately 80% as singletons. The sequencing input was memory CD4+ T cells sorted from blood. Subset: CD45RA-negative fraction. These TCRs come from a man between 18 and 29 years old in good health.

CDR3 sequence (DNA): TGTGCCAGCGGGCAGGGGGCCGCTGGAAACACCATATATTTT. The encoded protein is CASGQGAAGNTIYF. The rearrangement uses TRBV7-9 and TRBJ1-3; 8 bases are shared with TRBD1. Germline V gene data show CDR1 as SEHNR and CDR2 as FQNEAQ (reference sequence). The CDR3 has 14 residues. After removal of 8 bases from V and 2 bases from J, the junction contained 5 bases not matched to a gene.

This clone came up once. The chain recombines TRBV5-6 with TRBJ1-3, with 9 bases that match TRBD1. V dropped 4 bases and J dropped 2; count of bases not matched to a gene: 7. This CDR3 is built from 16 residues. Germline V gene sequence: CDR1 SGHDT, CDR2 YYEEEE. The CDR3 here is CASSPRDRVPGNTIYF. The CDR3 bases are TGTGCCAGCAGCCCCCGGGACAGGGTACCTGGAAACACCATATATTTT.

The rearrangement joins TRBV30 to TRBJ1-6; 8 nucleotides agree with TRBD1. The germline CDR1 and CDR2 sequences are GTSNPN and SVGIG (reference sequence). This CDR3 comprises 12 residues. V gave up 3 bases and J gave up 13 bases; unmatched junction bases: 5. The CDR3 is CAWSRQGAPLHF. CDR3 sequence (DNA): TGTGCCTGGAGCCGGCAGGGGGCGCCCCTCCACTTT. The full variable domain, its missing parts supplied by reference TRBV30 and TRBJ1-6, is SQTIHQWPATLVQPVGSPLSLECTVEGTSNPNLYWYRQAAGRGLQLLFYSVGIGQISSEVPQNLSASRPQDRQFILSSKKLLLSDSGFYLCAWSRQGAPLHFGNGTRLTVT.

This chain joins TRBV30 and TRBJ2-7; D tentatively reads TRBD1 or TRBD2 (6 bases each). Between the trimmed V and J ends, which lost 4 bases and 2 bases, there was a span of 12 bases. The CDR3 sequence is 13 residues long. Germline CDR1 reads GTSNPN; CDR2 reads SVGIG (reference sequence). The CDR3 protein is CAWTLGGPYEQYF. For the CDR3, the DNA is TGTGCCTGGACCCTTGGGGGGCCCTACGAGCAGTACTTC. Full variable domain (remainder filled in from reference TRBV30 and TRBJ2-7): SQTIHQWPATLVQPVGSPLSLECTVEGTSNPNLYWYRQAAGRGLQLLFYSVGIGQISSEVPQNLSASRPQDRQFILSSKKLLLSDSGFYLCAWTLGGPYEQYFGPGTRLTVT.

The CDR3 region is CASSFYQGPGELFF. DNA for the CDR3: TGTGCCAGCAGCTTTTATCAGGGGCCCGGGGAGCTGTTTTTT. V gene TRBV5-8 combines with J gene TRBJ2-2; TRBD1 is a possible D gene (6 bases). There are 14 residues in the CDR3. With 2 bases removed from V and 6 bases from J, the gap between germline ends came to 11 bases. Germline CDR1 SGHTS, CDR2 YDEGEE.

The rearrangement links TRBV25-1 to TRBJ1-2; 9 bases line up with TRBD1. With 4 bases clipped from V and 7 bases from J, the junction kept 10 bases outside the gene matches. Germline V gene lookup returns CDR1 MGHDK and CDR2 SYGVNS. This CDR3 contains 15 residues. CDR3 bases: TGTGCCAGCAGTGGGCTTACAGGGGGCGCAGGTGGCTACACCTTC. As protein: CASSGLTGGAGGYTF.

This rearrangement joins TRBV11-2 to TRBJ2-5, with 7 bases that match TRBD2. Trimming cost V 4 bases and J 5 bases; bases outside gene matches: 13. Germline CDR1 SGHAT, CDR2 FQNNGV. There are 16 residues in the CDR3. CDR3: CASSSLLALKEETQYF. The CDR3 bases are TGTGCCAGCAGCTCCTTACTAGCGCTGAAGGAGGAGACCCAGTACTTC.

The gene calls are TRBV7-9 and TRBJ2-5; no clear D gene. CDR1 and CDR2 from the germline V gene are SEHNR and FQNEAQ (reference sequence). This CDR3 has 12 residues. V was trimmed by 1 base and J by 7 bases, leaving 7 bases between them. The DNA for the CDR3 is TGTGCCAGCAGCTTAGAAGCTGCGACCCAGTACTTC. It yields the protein CASSLEAATQYF.

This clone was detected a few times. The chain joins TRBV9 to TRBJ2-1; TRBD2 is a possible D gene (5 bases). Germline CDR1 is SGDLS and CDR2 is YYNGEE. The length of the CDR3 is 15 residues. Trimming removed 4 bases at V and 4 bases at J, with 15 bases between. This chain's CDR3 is CASSFRPDLYNEQFF. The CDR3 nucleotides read TGTGCCAGCAGCTTCCGCCCGGACTTGTACAATGAGCAGTTCTTC.

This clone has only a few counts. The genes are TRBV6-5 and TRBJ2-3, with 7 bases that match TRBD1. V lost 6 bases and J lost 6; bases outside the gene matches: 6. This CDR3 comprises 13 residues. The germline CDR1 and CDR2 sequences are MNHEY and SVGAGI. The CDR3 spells CASRRDSWDTQYF. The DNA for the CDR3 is TGTGCCAGCAGAAGGGACAGTTGGGATACGCAGTATTTT.

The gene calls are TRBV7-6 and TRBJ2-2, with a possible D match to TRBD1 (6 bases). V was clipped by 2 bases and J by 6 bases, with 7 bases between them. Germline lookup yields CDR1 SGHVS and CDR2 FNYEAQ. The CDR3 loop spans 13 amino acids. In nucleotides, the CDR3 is TGTGCCAGCAGCTTAAGGGGGTCCGGGGAGCTGTTTTTT. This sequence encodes CASSLRGSGELFF. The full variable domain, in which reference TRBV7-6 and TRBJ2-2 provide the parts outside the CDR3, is GAGVSQSPRYKVTKRGQDVALRCDPISGHVSLYWYRQALGQGPEFLTYFNYEAQQDKSGLPNDRFSAERPEGSISTLTIQRTEQRDSAMYRCASSLRGSGELFFGEGSRLTVL.

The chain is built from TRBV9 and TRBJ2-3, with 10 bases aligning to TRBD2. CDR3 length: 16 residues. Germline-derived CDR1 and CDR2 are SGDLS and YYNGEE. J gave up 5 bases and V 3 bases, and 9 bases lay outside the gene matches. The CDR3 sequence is CASSGSGRPERDTQYF. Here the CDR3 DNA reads TGTGCCAGCAGCGGTAGCGGGAGGCCCGAAAGAGATACGCAGTATTTT.

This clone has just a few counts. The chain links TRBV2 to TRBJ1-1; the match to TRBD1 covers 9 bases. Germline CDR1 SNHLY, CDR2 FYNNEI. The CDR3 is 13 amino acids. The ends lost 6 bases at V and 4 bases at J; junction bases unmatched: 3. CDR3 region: CASSDRGVTEAFF. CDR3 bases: TGTGCCAGCAGCGACAGGGGGGTCACTGAAGCTTTCTTT.

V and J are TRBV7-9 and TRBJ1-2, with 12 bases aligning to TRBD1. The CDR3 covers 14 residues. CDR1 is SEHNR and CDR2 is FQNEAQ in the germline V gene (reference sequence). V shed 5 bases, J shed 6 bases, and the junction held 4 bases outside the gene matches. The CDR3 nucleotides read TGTGCCAGCAGCACCGGGACAGGGGGCCATGGCTACACCTTC. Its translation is CASSTGTGGHGYTF.

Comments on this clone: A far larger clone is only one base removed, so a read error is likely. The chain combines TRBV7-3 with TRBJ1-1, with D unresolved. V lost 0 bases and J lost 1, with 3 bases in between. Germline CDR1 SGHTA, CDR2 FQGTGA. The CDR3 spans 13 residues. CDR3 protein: CASSLTANTEAFF. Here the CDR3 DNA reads TGTGCCAGCAGCTTAACAGCGAACACTGAAGCTTTCTTT.

CDR3 in DNA: TGTGCCTGGAGCCCAGAGACTAGCGCGGTAGGCGAGCAGTACTTC. It specifies CAWSPETSAVGEQYF. V gene TRBV30 combines with J gene TRBJ2-7, with 8 positions matching TRBD2. From germline, CDR1 is GTSNPN and CDR2 SVGIG (reference sequence). The CDR3 is 15 residues long. Trimming cost V 3 bases and J 6 bases; bases outside gene matches: 13.

This CDR3 is CASPLEPVLAKNIQYF. The DNA for the CDR3 is TGTGCCAGTCCACTCGAACCGGTACTAGCCAAAAACATTCAGTACTTC. The chain carries TRBV19 and TRBJ2-4; D is unresolved. The CDR3 runs to 16 residues. Germline loops: CDR1 LNHDA, CDR2 SQIVND (reference sequence). V gave up 8 bases and J gave up 0 bases, with 17 bases separating them.